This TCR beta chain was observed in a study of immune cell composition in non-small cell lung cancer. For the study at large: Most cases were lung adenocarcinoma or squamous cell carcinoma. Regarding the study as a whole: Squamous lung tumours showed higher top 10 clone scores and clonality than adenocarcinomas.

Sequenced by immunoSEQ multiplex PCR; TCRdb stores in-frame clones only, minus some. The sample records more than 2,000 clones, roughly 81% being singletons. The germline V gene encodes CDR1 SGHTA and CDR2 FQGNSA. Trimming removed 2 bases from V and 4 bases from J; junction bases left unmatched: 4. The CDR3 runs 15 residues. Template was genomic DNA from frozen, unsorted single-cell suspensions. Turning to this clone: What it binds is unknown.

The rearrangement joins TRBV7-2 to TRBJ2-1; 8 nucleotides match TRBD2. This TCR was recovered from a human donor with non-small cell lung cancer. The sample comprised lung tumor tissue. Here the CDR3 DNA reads TGTGCCAGCAGCTTACGGACTAGCAGATACAATGAGCAGTTCTTC. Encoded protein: CASSLRTSRYNEQFF.